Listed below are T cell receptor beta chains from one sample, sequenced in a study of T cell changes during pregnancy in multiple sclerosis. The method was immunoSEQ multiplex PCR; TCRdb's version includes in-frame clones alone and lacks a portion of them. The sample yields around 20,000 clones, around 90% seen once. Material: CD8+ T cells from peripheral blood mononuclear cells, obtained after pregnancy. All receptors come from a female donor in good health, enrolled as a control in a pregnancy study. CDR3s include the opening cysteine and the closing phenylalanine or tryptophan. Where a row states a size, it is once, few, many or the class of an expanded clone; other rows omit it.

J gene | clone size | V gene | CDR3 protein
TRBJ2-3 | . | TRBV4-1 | CASSPGLAEGTDTQYF
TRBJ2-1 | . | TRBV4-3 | CASSQRSGQGGNEQFF
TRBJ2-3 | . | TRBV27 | CASSFILGDSLTTDTQYF
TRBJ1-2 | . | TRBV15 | CATSSIRGSAYGYTF
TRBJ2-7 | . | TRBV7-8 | CASSVAQGRGYEQYF
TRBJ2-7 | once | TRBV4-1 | CASSQDVEAGGSYEQYF
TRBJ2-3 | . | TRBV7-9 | CASSLALGQGLGTDTQYF
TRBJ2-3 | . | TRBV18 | CASSHRDYIRDTQYF
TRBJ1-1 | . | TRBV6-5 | CASSLGEVDEAFF
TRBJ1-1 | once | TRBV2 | CASTGDRNTEAFF
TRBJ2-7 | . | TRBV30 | CAWSVRGRENYEQYF
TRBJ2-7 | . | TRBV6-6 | CASYGTPSYEQYF
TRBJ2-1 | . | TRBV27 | CASSPYGAGGPREQFF
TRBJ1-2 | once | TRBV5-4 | CASSLGQDRYGYTF
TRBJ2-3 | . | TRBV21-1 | CASPKGGAHAITDTQYF
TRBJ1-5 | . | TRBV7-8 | CASSLVSGFNQPQHF
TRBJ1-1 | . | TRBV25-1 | CASRLNTEAFF
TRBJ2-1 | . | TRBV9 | CASSVDGGHYNEQFF
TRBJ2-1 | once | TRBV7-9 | CASSLIPSGGDEQFF
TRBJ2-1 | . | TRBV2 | CASSEGGGSYNEQFF
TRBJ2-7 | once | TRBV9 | CASSVGGNYEQYF
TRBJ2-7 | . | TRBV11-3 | CASSLDPPQGVLYEQYF
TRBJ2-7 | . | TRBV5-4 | CASSPGGDRGDDEQYF
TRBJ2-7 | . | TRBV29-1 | CSVEVLQGTYEQYF
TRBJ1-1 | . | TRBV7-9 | CASNNGQALLNTEAFF
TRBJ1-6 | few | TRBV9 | CASSPGTGVESPLHF
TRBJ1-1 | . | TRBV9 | CASRYFGGGDTEAFF
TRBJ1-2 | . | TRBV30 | CAWSVGTESYGYTF
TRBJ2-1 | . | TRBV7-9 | CASISSQGAYNEQFF
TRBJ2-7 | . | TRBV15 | CATSTSDRARSYEQYF
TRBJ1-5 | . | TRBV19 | CASSARQGAGQPQHF
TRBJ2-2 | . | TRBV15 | CATSRDRGLTGELFF
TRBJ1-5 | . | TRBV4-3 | CASSQGGSQPQHF
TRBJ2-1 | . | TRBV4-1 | CASSRSGGPLSYNEQFF
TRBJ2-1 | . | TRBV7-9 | CASSYQNSGGRYNEQFF
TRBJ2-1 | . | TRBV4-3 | CASSQDGGSGGAWNEQFF
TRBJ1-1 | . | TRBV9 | CASSEGAVMNTEAFF
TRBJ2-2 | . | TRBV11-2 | CASSLFLLAGTNTGELFF
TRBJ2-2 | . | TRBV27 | CASTGLLNTGELFF
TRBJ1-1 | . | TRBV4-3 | CASSQEASLRNTEAFF
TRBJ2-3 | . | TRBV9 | CASSSLGGGLAGAGDTQYF
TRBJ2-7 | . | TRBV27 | CASSRDSYEQYF
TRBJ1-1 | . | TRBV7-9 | CASSLQDTEAFF
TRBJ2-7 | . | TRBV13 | CASSLEGQGTYEQYF
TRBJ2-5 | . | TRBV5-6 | CASSLAGNETQYF
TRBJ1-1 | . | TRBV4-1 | CASSQYTGLSEAFF
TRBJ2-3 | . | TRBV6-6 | CASSYLGQGGADTQYF
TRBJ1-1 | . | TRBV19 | CASSIGGSEAFF
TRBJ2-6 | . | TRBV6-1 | CASSETVSSGANVLTF
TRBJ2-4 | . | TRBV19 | CASSLGQLAKNIQYF
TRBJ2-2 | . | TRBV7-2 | CASNPRSGELFF
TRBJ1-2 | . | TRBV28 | CASSLGRNYGYTF
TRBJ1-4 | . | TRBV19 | CASSIRQHNEKLFF
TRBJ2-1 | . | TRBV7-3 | CASSTWDSYNEQFF
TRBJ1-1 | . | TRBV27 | CASSDTSLSAFF
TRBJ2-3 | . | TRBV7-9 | CASSLGSGGDSDTQYF
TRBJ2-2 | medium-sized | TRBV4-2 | CASRDRDTGELFF